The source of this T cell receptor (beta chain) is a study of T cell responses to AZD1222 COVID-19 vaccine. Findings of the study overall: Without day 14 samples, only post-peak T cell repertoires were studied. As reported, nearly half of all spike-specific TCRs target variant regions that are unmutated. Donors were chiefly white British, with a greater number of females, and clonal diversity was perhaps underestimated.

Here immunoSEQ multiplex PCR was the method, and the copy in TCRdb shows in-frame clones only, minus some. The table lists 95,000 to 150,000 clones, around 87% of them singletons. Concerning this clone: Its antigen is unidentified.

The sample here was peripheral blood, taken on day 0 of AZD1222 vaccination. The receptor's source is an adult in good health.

The CDR3 DNA follows: TGTGCCAGCACTAAGGGAGCCCCGTCCGAGCAGTACTTC. Protein sequence: CASTKGAPSEQYF. This sequence joins TRBV6-5 and TRBJ2-7, with D perhaps TRBD2 (5 bases). The CDR3 covers 13 residues. With 7 bases removed from V and 6 bases from J, the gap between germline ends came to 16 bases. The germline gives CDR1 MNHEY, CDR2 SVGAGI.